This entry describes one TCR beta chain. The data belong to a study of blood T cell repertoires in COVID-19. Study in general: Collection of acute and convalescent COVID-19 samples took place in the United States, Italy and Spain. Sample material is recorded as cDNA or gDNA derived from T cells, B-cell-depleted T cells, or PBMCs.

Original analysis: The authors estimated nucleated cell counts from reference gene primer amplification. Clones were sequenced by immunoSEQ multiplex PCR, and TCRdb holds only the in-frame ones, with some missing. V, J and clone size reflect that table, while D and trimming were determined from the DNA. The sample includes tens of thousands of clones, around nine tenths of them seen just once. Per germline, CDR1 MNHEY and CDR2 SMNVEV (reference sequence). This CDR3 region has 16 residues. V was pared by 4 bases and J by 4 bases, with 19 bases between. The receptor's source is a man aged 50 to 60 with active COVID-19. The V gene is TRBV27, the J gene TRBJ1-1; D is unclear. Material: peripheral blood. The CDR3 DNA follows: TGTGCCAGCAGTTCCAATTTGGGAGGTCTTGCCACTGAAGCTTTCTTT. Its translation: CASSSNLGGLATEAFF.